A single sample gave rise to the 10 T cell receptor beta chains below, sequenced in a study of graft-versus-host responses after intestinal transplantation. Antigens of these TCRs are unknown. The protocol was immunoSEQ multiplex PCR, while the TCRdb copy is restricted to in-frame clones and leaves out a portion. This table holds about 48,000 clones, around 90% found once. The sample in question was unstimulated CD4+ T cells sorted from spleen or lymph node cells, obtained before transplant. The receptors come from a human donor who was the organ donor for an intestinal transplant.

The chain employs TRBV6-1 and TRBJ1-1; D possibly corresponds to TRBD1 (6 bases). Germline assignment: CDR1 MNHNS and CDR2 SASEGT. The CDR3 has 14 residues. V shed 6 bases and J shed 5 bases, with 16 bases lying between them. In nucleotides, the CDR3 is TGTGCCAGCAGGGGGACAAGACGTGGGACTGAAGCTTTCTTT. This encodes CASRGTRRGTEAFF.

The chain is built from TRBV2 and TRBJ2-2; 9 nucleotides agree with TRBD1. The CDR3 covers 15 residues. Germline V gene lookup returns CDR1 SNHLY and CDR2 FYNNEI. Trimming at V came to 6 bases and at J to 4 bases, leaving 6 bases not matched to a gene. For the CDR3, the DNA is TGTGCCAGCAGGAGACAGGGGGAACTCACCGGGGAGCTGTTTTTT. Its protein is CASRRQGELTGELFF.

V gene TRBV4-2 combines with J gene TRBJ2-1, with 14 bases identical to TRBD2. The germline V gene has CDR1 LGHNA and CDR2 YNFKEQ. With V trimmed by 5 bases and J by 6 bases, 6 bases remained unmatched. This CDR3 contains 16 residues. The CDR3 reads CASSIRLAGGGNEQFF. The DNA for the CDR3 is TGTGCCAGCAGCATTAGACTAGCGGGAGGGGGCAATGAGCAGTTCTTC.

The genes are TRBV7-9 and TRBJ2-3, with no clear D. Trimming shortened V by 3 bases and J by 1 base, and 8 bases separated the two germline ends. This CDR3 has 14 amino acids. The germline CDR1 and CDR2 sequences are SEHNR and FQNEAQ (reference sequence). The CDR3, as DNA: TGTGCCAGCAGCTTTGATACTGGCACAGATACGCAGTATTTT. It encodes CASSFDTGTDTQYF.

The chain recombines TRBV30 with TRBJ2-6; D gene unclear. The germline V and J ends were trimmed by 3 bases and 2 bases, with 11 bases remaining between them. Germline V gene sequence: CDR1 GTSNPN, CDR2 SVGIG (reference sequence). The CDR3 spans 15 residues. The CDR3 reads CAWSRSVTGANVLTF. CDR3 bases: TGTGCCTGGAGCCGCTCGGTAACTGGGGCCAACGTCCTGACTTTC.

The V gene is TRBV21-1, the J gene TRBJ2-5; the DNA was not used to check the table's D call, TRBD1. The DNA end lines up better with TRBJ2-7; the J call may be wrong. TRBV21-1 is reported as a pseudogene. The CDR3 extends over 13 amino acids. CDR3 sequence reads: CANPGTGSYEQYF. The CDR3 nucleotides read TGTGCCAACCCCGGGACAGGATCCTACGAGCAGTACTTC.

The rearrangement uses TRBV14 and TRBJ2-1; D is uncertain. Germline CDR1 reads SGHDN; CDR2 reads FVKESK. V was trimmed by 4 bases and J by 4 bases, leaving 5 bases between them. This CDR3 is built from 12 residues. CDR3 region: CASSPRYNEQFF. Written as DNA, the CDR3 is TGTGCCAGCAGCCCGAGGTACAATGAGCAGTTCTTC.

The chain carries TRBV5-8 and TRBJ2-5, with TRBD2 matching 11 bases. The CDR3 spans 15 residues. Germline V gene data show CDR1 as SGHTS and CDR2 as YDEGEE. The trim removed 4 bases at V and 1 base at J, leaving 3 bases unmatched. The CDR3, as DNA: TGTGCCAGCAGCGCCGGGACTAGCGGCCAAGAGACCCAGTACTTC. Its protein is CASSAGTSGQETQYF.

V gene TRBV28 combines with J gene TRBJ2-7, with D possibly being TRBD2 (6 bases). V was clipped by 2 bases and J by 4 bases, with 12 bases between them. CDR3 size: 14 residues. Looked up from germline, CDR1 is MDHEN and CDR2 is SYDVKM. Here the CDR3 reads CASSLRGGKYEQYF. CDR3 sequence (DNA): TGTGCCAGCAGTTTAAGGGGCGGGAAGTACGAGCAGTACTTC.

This sequence joins TRBV30 and TRBJ2-7, with TRBD1 matching 7 bases. Germline V gene lookup returns CDR1 GTSNPN and CDR2 SVGIG (reference sequence). V lost 7 bases to trimming and J lost 2 bases; unmatched junction nucleotides: 5. The CDR3 has 12 residues. The CDR3 spells CASQGLPYEQYF. CDR3 bases: TGTGCCTCACAGGGGCTCCCCTACGAGCAGTACTTC.